This TCR beta chain was observed in a study of CD8 T cells in cerebrospinal fluid in Alzheimer's disease (dated by TCRdb to 2018 to 2020). Regarding the complete study: To assess CSF T cell clonal expansion, the study used two single-cell approaches: plate-based nested PCR sequencing and droplet-based sequencing. The study examined whether cerebrospinal fluid from healthy elderly individuals and from patients with neurodegenerative disease contained clonally expanded T cells. The droplet-based CSF analysis comparing patients with controls included 9 healthy controls (around 11,000 cells) and 9 patients with MCI or Alzheimer's disease (over 9,500 cells). A total of some 24 samples were covered by the CSF gene-expression analysis, which included Parkinson's disease patients. The investigation overall reported the following: The EBV-specific clones were neither the most highly expanded clones nor enriched among patients. The overall clonality comparison included only samples with detectable clones (about eleven healthy, 5 MCI, 5 AD, 6 PD). In pooled data, a highly expanded clone (at least 3% of TCRs) occurred in 1 of 10 healthy subjects versus 4 of 6 Alzheimer's patients. It was cautioned by the authors that a causal link between EBV and Alzheimer's disease is not established by the detection of EBV-specific TCRs in CSF. Compared with controls, patients with MCI or Alzheimer's disease had a higher percentage of their CSF TCRs made up by the single largest clone.

None of the participants had acute infectious disease, and every participant was in good physical condition. For droplet-based sequencing, live CSF cells were sorted with a live/dead marker. To pellet immune cells, CSF obtained by lumbar puncture was centrifuged at 300g. Each CSF sample was checked for red blood cells, and any sample showing blood contamination was excluded. CSF cells were cryopreserved in freezing medium, frozen overnight at -80 degrees C, and subsequently stored in liquid nitrogen. Before analysis, CSF samples were stored for less than six months. A count is missing, but by frequency this clonotype is medium-sized (0.01 to 0.1%). Its antigen is unknown. The method was 10x single-cell sequencing. Profiling of CSF cells was done with 10X Genomics single-cell V(D)J and 5' gene-expression libraries. CSF single-cell TCR libraries were sequenced on an Illumina NextSeq550. Under the source paper's analysis protocol: V(D)J reads were aligned to the vdj-GRCh38 alts ensemble 2.0.0 reference and processed with the Cell Ranger vdj pipeline. Cell barcodes sharing the same set of productive CDR3 nucleotide sequences were defined as clonotypes. To link clonality with transcriptional profiles, clonotype information was added to the Seurat v3.0 gene-expression metadata. Any CSF cell with more than 1,800 genes, more than 7,500 UMIs or more than 10% mitochondrial reads was removed. To find TCRs with known antigen specificity, CDR3-beta sequences were matched against VDJdb. The network analysis of clone sharing was performed with the R package qgraph and was limited to TCRs that had complete alpha and beta chains. TCRdb reanalyzed the reads, keeping one entry per CDR3 protein sequence and omitting DNA. TCRdb, not the original authors, processed these V and J calls. The sample's table covers approximately 1,200 distinct CDR3 sequences. The leading ten clones occupy roughly 7.3% of the sample.

Reading from cysteine to phenylalanine, the CDR3 counts 14 amino acids. No coding sequence is recorded. The CDR1 and CDR2 encoded by the germline V gene (reference sequence) are MNHEY and SMNVEV. Specimen: cerebrospinal fluid. The sequence links TRBV27 to TRBJ2-3. The clonotype was recovered from a human donor in good health. The CDR3 protein is CASSLSTTTDTQYF.